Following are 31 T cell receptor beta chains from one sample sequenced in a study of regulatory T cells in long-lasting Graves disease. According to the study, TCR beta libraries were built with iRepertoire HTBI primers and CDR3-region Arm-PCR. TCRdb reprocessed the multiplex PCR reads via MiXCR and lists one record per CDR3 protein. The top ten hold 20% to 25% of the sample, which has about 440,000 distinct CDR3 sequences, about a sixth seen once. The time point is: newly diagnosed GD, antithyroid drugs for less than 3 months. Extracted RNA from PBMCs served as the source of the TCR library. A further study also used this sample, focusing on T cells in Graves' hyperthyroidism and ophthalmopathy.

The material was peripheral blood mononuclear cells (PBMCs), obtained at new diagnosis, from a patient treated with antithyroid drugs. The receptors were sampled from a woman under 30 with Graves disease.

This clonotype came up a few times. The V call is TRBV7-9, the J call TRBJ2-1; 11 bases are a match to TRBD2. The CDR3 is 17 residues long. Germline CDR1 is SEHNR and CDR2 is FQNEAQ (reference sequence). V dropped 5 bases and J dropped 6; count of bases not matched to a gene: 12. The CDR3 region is CASSKLGGLAAGNEQFF. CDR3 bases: TGTGCCAGCAGCAAGTTAGGGGGACTAGCGGCGGGCAATGAGCAGTTCTTC.

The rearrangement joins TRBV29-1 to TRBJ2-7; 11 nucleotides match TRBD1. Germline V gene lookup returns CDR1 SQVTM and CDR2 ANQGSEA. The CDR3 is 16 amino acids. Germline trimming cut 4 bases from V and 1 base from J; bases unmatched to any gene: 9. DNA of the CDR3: TGCAGCGTTGTTATTCCGGGACAGGGGGGATCCTACGAGCAGTACTTC. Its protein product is CSVVIPGQGGSYEQYF.

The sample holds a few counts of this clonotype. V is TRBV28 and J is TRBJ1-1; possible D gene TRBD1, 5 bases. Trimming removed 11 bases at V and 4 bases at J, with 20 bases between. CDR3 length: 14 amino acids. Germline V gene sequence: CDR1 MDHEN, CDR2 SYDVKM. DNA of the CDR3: TGTGCCGGCGCAACGGGGGGATCTGGCACTGAAGCTTTCTTT. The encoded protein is CAGATGGSGTEAFF.

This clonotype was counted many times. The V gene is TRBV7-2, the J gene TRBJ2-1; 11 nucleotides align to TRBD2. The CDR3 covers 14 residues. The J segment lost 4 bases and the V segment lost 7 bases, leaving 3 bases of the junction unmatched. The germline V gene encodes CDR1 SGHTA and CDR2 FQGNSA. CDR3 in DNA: TGTGCCAGCAAACTAGCGGGAGAGTACAATGAGCAGTTCTTC. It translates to CASKLAGEYNEQFF.

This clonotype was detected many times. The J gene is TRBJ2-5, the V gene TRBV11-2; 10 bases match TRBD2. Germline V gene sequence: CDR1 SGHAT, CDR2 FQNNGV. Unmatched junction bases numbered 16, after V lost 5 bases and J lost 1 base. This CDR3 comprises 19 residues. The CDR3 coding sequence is TGTGCCAGCAGCCCCAGTGGGGGGCTAGCGGGAGCAGGCCAAGAGACCCAGTACTTC. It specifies CASSPSGGLAGAGQETQYF.

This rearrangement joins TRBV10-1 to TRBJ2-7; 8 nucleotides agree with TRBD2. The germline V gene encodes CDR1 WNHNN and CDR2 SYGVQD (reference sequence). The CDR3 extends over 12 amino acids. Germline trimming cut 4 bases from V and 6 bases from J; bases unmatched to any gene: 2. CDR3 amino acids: CASSAGTSEQYF. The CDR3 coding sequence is TGCGCCAGCAGTGCAGGGACTAGCGAGCAGTACTTC.

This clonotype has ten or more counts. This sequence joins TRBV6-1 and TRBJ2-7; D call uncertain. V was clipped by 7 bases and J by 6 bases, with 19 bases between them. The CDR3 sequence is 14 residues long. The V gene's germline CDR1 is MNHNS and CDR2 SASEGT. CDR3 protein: CASTVASYSSEQYF. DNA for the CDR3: TGTGCCAGCACCGTAGCCTCCTACAGCAGCGAGCAGTACTTC.

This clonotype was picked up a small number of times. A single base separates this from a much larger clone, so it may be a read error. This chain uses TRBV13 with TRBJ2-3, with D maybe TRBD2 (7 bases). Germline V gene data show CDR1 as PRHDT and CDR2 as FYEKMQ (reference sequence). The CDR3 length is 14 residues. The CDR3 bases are TGCGCCAGCAGCTTTGGGGGGGCTGGATATACGCAGTATTTT. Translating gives CASSFGGAGYTQYF.

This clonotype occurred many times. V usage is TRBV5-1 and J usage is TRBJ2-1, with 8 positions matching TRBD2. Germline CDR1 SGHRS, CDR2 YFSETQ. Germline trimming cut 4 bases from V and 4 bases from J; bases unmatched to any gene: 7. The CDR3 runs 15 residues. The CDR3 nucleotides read TGCGCCAGCAGCCAAGCGGGAGTCGTTTACAATGAGCAGTTCTTC. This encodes CASSQAGVVYNEQFF. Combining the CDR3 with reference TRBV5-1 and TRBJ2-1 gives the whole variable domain KAGVTQTPRYLIKTRGQQVTLSCSPISGHRSVSWYQQTPGQGLQFLFEYFSETQRNKGNFPGRFSGRQFSNSRSEMNVSTLELGDSALYLCASSQAGVVYNEQFFGPGTRLTVL.

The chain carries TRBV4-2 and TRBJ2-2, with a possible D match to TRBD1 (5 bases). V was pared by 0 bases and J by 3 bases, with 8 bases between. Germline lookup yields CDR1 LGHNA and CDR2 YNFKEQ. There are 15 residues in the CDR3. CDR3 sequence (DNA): TGTGCCAGCAGCCAAGAACCAGGGTACACCGGGGAGCTGTTTTTT. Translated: CASSQEPGYTGELFF.

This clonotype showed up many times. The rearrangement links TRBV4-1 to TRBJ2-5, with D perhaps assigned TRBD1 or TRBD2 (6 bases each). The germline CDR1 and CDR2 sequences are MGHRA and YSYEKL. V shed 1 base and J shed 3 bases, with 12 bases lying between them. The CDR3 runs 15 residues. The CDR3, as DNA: TGCGCCAGCAGCCAAGCAACAGGGAGGAAAGAGACCCAGTACTTC. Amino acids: CASSQATGRKETQYF.

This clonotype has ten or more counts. CDR3 in DNA: TGCGCCAGCAGCCAGTGGGGGGATCTGGAGACCCAGTACTTC. Translating it yields CASSQWGDLETQYF. This chain connects TRBV10-1 to TRBJ2-5; the D gene is possibly TRBD2 (6 bases). CDR3 length equals 14 residues. Trimming took off 6 bases at V and 5 bases at J, with 16 bases between the two ends. Germline V gene sequence: CDR1 WNHNN, CDR2 SYGVQD (reference sequence).

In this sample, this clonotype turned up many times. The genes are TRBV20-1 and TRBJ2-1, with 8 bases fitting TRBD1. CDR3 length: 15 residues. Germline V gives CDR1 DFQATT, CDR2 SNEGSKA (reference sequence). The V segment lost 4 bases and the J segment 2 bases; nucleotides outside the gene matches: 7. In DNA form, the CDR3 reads TGCAGTGCTAAGATACAGGGGGATCCCTACAATGAGCAGTTCTTC. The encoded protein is CSAKIQGDPYNEQFF.

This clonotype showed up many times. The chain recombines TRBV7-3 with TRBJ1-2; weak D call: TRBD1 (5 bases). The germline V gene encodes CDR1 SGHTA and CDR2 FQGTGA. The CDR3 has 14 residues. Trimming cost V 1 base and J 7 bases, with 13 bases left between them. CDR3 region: CASSLNHGTTGYTF. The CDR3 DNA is TGTGCCAGCAGCTTAAACCACGGGACTACTGGCTACACCTTC.

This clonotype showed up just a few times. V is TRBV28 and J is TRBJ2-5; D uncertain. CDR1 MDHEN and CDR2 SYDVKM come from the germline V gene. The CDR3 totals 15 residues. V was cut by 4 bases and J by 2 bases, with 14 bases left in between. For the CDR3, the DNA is TGTGCCAGCAGTTACCGGATCGCGAATCAAGAGACCCAGTACTTC. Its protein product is CASSYRIANQETQYF.

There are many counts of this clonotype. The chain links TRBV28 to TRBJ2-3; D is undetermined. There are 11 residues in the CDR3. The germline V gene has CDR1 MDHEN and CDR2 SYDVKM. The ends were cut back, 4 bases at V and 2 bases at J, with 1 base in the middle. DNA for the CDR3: TGTGCCAGCAGTTACACAGATACGCAGTATTTT. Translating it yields CASSYTDTQYF.

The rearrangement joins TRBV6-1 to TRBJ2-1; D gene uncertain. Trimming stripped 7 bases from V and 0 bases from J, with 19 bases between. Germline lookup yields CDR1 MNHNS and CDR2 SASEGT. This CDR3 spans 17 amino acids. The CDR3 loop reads CASTYLRPTSSYNEQFF. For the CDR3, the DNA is TGTGCCAGCACCTATCTGAGACCGACGAGCTCCTACAATGAGCAGTTCTTC.

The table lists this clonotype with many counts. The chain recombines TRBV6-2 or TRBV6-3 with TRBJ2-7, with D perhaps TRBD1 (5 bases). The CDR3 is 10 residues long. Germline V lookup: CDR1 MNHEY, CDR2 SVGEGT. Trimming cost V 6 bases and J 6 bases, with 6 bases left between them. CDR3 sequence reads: CASRGVEQYF. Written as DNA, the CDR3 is TGTGCCAGCAGAGGGGTCGAGCAGTACTTC.

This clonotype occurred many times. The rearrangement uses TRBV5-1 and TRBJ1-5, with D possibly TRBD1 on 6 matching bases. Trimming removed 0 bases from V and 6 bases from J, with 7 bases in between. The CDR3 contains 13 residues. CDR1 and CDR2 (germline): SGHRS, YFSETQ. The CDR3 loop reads CASSLVGGQPQHF. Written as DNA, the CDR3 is TGCGCCAGCAGCTTGGTAGGGGGTCAGCCCCAGCATTTT.

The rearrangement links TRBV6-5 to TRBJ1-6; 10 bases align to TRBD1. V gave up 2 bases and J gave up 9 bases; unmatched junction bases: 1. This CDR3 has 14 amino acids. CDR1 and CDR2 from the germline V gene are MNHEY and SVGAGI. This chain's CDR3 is CASSYGQGVSPLHF. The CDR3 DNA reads TGTGCCAGCAGTTACGGACAGGGGGTTTCACCCCTCCACTTT.

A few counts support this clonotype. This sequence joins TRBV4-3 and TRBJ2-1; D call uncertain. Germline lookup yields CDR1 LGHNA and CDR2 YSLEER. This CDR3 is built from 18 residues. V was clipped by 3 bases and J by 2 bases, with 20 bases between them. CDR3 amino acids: CASSHSAYPPPTYNEQFF. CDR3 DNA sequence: TGCGCCAGCAGCCACTCCGCGTACCCTCCTCCTACCTACAATGAGCAGTTCTTC.

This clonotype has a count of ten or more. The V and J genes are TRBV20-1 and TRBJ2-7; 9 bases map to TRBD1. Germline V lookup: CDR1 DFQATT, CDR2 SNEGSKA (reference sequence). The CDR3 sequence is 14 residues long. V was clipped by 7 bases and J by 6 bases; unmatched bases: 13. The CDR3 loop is CSVQDRGRSGEQYF. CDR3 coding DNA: TGCAGTGTCCAGGACAGGGGAAGGTCGGGCGAGCAGTACTTC.

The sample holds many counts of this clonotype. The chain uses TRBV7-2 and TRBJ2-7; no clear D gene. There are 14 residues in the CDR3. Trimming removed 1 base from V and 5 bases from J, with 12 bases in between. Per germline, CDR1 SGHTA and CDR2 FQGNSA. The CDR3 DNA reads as TGTGCCAGCAGCTTAGTTGGCCAGGCCCACGAGCAGTACTTC. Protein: CASSLVGQAHEQYF.

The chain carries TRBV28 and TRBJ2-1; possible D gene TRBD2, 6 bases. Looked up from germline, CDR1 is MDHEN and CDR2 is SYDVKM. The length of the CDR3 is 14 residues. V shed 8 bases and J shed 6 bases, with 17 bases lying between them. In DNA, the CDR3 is TGTGCCAGCTTCAGCGGAGGGGCCTCCAATGAGCAGTTCTTC. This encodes CASFSGGASNEQFF.

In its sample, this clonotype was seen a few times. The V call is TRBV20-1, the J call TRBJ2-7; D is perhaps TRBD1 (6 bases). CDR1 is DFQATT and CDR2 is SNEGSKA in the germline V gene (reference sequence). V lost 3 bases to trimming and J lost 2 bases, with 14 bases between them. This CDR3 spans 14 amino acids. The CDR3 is CSASDGRGTYEQYF. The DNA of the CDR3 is TGCAGTGCTAGTGATGGCAGGGGCACCTACGAGCAGTACTTC.

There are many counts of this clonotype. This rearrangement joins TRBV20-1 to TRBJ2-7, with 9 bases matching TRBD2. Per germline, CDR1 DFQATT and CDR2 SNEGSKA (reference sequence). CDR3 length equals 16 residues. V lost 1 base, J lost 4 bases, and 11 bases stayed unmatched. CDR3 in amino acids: CSARVGSGSYLYEQYF. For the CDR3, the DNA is TGCAGTGCTAGAGTGGGTAGCGGGAGTTATTTGTACGAGCAGTACTTC.

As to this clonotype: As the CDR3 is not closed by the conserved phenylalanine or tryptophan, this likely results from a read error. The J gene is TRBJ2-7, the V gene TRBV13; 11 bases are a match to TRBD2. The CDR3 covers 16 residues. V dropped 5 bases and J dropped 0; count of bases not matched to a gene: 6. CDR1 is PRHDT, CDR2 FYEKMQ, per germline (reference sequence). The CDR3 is CASSTRTSGYSYEQYL. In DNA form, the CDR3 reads TGTGCCAGCAGCACCCGGACTAGCGGGTACTCCTACGAGCAGTACCTC.

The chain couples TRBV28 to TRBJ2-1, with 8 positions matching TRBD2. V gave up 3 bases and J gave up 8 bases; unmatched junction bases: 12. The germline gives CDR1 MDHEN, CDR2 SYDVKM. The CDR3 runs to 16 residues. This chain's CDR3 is CASSFVTGGEVDEQFF. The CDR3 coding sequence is TGTGCCAGCAGTTTTGTGACGGGAGGGGAGGTAGATGAGCAGTTCTTC.

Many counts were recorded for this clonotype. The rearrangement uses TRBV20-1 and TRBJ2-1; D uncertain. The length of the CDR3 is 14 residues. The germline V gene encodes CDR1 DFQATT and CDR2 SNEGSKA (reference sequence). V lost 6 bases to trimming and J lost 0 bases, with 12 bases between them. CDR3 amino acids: CSAPNSFSYNEQFF. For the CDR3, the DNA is TGCAGTGCGCCGAACAGCTTCTCCTACAATGAGCAGTTCTTC.

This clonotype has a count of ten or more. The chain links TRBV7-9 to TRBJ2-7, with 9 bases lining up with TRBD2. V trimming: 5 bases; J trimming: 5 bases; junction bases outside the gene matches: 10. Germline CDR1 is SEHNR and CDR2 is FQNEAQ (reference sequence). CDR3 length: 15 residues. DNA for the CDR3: TGTGCCAGCAGCCCCCGGCGGGAGGGATTAAACGAGCAGTACTTC. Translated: CASSPRREGLNEQYF.

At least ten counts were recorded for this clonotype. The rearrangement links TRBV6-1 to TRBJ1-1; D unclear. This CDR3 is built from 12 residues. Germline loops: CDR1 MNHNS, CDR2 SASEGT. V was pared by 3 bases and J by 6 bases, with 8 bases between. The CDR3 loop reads CASSDPLAEAFF. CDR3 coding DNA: TGTGCCAGCAGTGACCCTCTCGCTGAAGCTTTCTTT.